This T cell receptor beta chain is drawn from a study of cytomegalovirus exposure and HLA in healthy donors. Study-wide context: A later analysis reported the same platform for the roughly 120 validation repertoires and the 500 to 750 first-cohort repertoires.

Study-level findings and limits: TCR beta chains numbering more than 150 were designated cytomegalovirus-associated. Cytomegalovirus status was reportedly diagnosed by the classifier with high specificity and sensitivity.

V lost 6 bases and J 10 bases, leaving 12 bases between the germline ends. The length of the CDR3 is 11 residues. The germline CDR1 and CDR2 sequences are MNHEY and SVGAGI. The data were produced by immunoSEQ multiplex PCR, yet TCRdb's version contains in-frame clones alone and is incomplete. This table holds roughly 56,000 clones, roughly 89% found once. Donors came from a validation cohort of some 110 subjects, distinct from the first 666-subject cohort. About this clone itself: As yet, its antigen is unknown.

This TCR was recovered from a woman younger than 30 in good health and CMV-seronegative. The chain carries TRBV6-5 and TRBJ1-1; tentative D call: TRBD1 (5 bases). The sample consisted of PBMCs. CDR3 DNA: TGTGCCAGCAGAAACTCAGGGTCAGCTTTCTTT. It translates to CASRNSGSAFF.